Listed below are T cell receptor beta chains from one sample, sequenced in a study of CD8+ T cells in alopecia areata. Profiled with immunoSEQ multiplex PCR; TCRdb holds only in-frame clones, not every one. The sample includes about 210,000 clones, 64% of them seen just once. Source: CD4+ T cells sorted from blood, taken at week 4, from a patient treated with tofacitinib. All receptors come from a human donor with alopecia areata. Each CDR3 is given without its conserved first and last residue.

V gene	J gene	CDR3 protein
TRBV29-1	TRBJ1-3	SVEDRGHSGNTIY
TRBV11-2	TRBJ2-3	ASSPGTSGGEGDTQY
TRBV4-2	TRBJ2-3	ASSPRTGEPPDTQY
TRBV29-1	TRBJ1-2	SVMTLPGGYT
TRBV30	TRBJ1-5	AWSNSNQPQH
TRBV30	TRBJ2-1	AWSVSHEQF
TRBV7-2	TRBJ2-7	ASSYHSGGSSGEQY
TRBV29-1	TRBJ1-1	SVETGLAEAF
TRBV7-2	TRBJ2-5	ASSQTSWETQY
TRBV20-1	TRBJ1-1	SAREWPEAF
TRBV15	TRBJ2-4	ATSRDSTLAKNIQY
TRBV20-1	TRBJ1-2	SAGDIDGYT
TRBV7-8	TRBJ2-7	ASSLIVGPFSYEQY
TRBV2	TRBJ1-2	ASRSIREGET
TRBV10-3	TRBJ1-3	ATEGQGVGNTIY
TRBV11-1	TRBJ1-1	ASSLGSPSTEAF
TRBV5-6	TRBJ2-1	APRGSGSYNEQF
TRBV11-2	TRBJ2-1	ASSPINEQF
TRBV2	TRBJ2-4	ASSVLDIQY
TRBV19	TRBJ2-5	ASSTILSGRVGETQY
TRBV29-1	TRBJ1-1	SAQSLNTEAF
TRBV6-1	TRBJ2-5	ASSETSGGWETQY
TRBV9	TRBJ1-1	ASSVGFTGATEAF
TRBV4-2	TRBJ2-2	ASSPWTGRGGELF
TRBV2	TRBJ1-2	ASSEAESRSYGYT
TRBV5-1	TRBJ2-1	ASSSGGSYNEQF
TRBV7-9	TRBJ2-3	ASGRSTDTQY
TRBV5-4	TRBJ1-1	ASSPVPLRVTEAF
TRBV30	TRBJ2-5	AWSVWGGPSQETQY
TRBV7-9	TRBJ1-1	ASSGRQGNTEAF
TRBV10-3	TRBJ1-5	ATAQSHGNQPQH
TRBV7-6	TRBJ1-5	ASSLAASGVSQPQH
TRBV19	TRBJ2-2	ATINPGRGTGELF
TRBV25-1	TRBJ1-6	ATQEGNSPLH
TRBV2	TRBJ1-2	ASSEDAAGGYT
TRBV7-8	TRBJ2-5	ASSLVGITSRETQY
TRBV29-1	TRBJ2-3	SVTPARGGGTDTQY
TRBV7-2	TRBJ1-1	ASRPVEGNTEAF
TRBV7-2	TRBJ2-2	ASSLHRPNTGELF
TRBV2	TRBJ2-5	ASSDVVGETQY
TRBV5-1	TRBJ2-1	ASSQTSGGSYNEQF
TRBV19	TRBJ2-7	ASSVTGGISYEQY
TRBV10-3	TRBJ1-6	AISDKGNSPLH